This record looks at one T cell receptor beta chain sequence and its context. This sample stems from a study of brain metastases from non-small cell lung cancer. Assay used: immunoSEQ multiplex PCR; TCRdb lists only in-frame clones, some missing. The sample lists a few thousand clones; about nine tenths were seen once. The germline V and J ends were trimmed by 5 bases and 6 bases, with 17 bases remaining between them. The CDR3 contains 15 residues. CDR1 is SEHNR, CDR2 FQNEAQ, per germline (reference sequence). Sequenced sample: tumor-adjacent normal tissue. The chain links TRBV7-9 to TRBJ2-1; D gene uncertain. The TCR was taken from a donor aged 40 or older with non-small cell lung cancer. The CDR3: CASSPPTSTFNEQFF. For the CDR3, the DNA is TGTGCCAGCAGCCCTCCGACTTCCACATTCAATGAGCAGTTCTTC.